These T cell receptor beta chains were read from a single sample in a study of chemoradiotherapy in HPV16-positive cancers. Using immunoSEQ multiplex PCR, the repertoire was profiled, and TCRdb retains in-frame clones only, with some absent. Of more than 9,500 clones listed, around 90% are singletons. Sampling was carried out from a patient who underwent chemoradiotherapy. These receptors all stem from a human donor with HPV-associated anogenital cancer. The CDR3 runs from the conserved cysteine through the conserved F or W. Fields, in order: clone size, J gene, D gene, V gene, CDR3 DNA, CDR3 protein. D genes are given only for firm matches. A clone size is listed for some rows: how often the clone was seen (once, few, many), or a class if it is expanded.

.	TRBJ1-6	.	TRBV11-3	TGTGCCAGCAGCTATGGCGTGGGGGGGTCACCCCTCCACTTT	CASSYGVGGSPLHF
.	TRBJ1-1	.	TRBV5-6	TGTGCCAGCAGCCTAACAGGGAACACTGAAGCTTTCTTT	CASSLTGNTEAFF
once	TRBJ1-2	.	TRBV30	TGTGCCTGGGCGGGACATATGGGCTACACCTTC	CAWAGHMGYTF
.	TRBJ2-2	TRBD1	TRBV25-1	TGTGCCAGCAGTGAATGGACAGGGGGGCCCGGGGAGCTGTTTTTT	CASSEWTGGPGELFF
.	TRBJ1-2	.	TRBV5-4	TGTGCCAGCAGCTCCGGAGGGCAGGCTGGGGGTGGCTACACCTTC	CASSSGGQAGGGYTF
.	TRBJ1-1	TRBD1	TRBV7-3	TGTGCCAGCAGCTTAACTAAGGGACAGGGATGGGCCTTAAGGACAAGGAACACTGAAGCTTTCTTT	CASSLTKGQGWALRTRNTEAFF
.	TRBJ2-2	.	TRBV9	TGTGCCAGCAGCGCTCCGATCGGGGGTTCGAACACCGGGGAGCTGTTTTTT	CASSAPIGGSNTGELFF
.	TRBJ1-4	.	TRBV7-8	TGTGCCAGCAGCTTCTCCGGGACGGTTGCAACTAATGAAAAACTGTTTTTT	CASSFSGTVATNEKLFF
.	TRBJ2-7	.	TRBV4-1	TGCGCCAGCAGCCCTCCACAGGACACCTCGGAGTACTTC	CASSPPQDTSEYF
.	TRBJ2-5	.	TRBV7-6	TGTGCCAGCAGCTTGCACCGCAGGGGGACCCAGTACTTC	CASSLHRRGTQYF
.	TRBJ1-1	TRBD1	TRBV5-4	TGTGCCAGCAGCTTGGTGGGACAGGGTACTGAAGCTTTCTTT	CASSLVGQGTEAFF
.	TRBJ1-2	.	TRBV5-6	TGTGCCAGCAGCCCCGGGACAAAGGAAGCGGGCTACACCTTC	CASSPGTKEAGYTF
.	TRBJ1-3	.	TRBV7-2	TGTGCCAGCAGCTTTTCTAGGAACACCATATATTTT	CASSFSRNTIYF
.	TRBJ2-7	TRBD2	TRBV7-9	TGTGCCAGCAGCCCAGGACTAGCGGGAGTGCACTACGAGCAGTACTTC	CASSPGLAGVHYEQYF
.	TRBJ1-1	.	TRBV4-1	TGCGCCAGCAGCCAAGAGGTTTGGGGGAACACTGAAGCTTTCTTT	CASSQEVWGNTEAFF
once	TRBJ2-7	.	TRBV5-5	TGTGCCAGCAGCTTGGGTGACAGGAGCCACGAGCAGTACTTC	CASSLGDRSHEQYF
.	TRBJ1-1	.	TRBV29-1	TGCAGCGTTCGAGGCCACCCGGACACTGAAGCTTTCTTT	CSVRGHPDTEAFF
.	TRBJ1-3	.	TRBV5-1	TGCGCCAGCAGCTTGGACAGGGCGACTGGAAACACCATATATTTT	CASSLDRATGNTIYF
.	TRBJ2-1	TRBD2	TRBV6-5	TGTGCCAGCAGTCCTCCTAGCGGGGGAGGTGAGCAGTTCTTC	CASSPPSGGGEQFF
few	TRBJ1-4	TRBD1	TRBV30	TGTGCCTGGAGTGTAAAGGGGGCCGGGACACTGAATGAAAAACTGTTTTTT	CAWSVKGAGTLNEKLFF
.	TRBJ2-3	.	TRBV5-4	TGTGCCAGCAGCTTCGAACGCACAGATACGCAGTATTTT	CASSFERTDTQYF
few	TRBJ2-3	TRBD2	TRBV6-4	TGTGCCAGCAGTGACTCTGCGGGGGGGAGCACAGATACGCAGTATTTT	CASSDSAGGSTDTQYF
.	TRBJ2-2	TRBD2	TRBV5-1	TGCGCCAGCAGCTTGGAGCGTCTAGCGGGAAGGGGCGGGGAGCTGTTTTTT	CASSLERLAGRGGELFF
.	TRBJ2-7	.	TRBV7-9	TGTGCCAGCAGCTCCCTAATGAACGAGCAGTACTTC	CASSSLMNEQYF
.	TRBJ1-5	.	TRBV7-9	TGTGCCAGCAGAGCGTGGGGGGAGGGCCAGCCCCAGCATTTT	CASRAWGEGQPQHF
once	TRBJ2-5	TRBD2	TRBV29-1	TGCAGCGTTGAATCGGGACTAGAGGAGACCCAGTACTTC	CSVESGLEETQYF
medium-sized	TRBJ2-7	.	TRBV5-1	TGCGCCAGCAGCTTGTGGGGGGCGGGCGAGCAGTACTTC	CASSLWGAGEQYF
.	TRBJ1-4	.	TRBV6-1	TGTGCCAGCAGTGAAGCACAGGGCAGGGTGGGTGAAAAACTGTTTTTT	CASSEAQGRVGEKLFF
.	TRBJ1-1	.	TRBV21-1	TGTGCCAGCAGCGGACGACCTGGGACTGAAGCTTTCTTT	CASSGRPGTEAFF
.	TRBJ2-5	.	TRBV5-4	TGTGCCAGCAGCTATATGGGGAGAGAGACCCAGTACTTC	CASSYMGRETQYF
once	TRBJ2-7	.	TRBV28	TGTGCCAGCGGCCTTAGCGCGTCCTACGAGCAGTACTTC	CASGLSASYEQYF
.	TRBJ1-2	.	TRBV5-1	TGCGCCAGCAGTTCCCCCCCTGTTGGCTACACCTTC	CASSSPPVGYTF
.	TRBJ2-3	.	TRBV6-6	TGTGCCAGCAGTTACGGGGGTGGCACAGATACGCAGTATTTT	CASSYGGGTDTQYF
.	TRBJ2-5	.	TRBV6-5	TGTGCCAGCAGTTATTATCAGACTTCGAAAGAGACCCAGTACTTC	CASSYYQTSKETQYF
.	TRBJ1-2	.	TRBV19	TGTGCCAGTAGTTCACCTCGGACACAACTCTATGGCTACACCTTC	CASSSPRTQLYGYTF
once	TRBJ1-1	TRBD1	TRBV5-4	TGTGCCAGCAGCTCGACAGGGGAAGCTTTCTTT	CASSSTGEAFF
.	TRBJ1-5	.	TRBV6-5	TGTGCCAGCTCATTTAATGGGGAGGCCAATCAGCCCCAGCATTTT	CASSFNGEANQPQHF
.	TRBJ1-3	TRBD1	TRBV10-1	TGCGCCAGCTTTAATCGGGACACAGGGGAGGTTGGAAACACCATATATTTT	CASFNRDTGEVGNTIYF
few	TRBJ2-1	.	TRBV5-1	TGCGCCAGCAGCGTAGCCCAGGGGACCTACAATGAGCAGTTCTTC	CASSVAQGTYNEQFF
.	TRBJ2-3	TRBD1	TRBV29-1	TGCAGCGCAGGGACAGGGGTCAGCACAGATACGCAGTATTTT	CSAGTGVSTDTQYF
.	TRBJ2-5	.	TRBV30	TGTGCCTGGAGTAGTAGGGGGACCCAGTACTTC	CAWSSRGTQYF
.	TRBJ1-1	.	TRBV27	TGTGCCAGCAAGATGGGGGTGGGTACTGAAGCTTTCTTT	CASKMGVGTEAFF
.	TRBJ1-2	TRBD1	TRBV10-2	TGCGCCAGCAGGGCCGGACAGGCCTATGGCTACACCTTC	CASRAGQAYGYTF
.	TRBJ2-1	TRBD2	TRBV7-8	TGTGCCAGCAGCTCCCGCTTAGGGGGGACTAGCAGCAATGAGCAGTTCTTC	CASSSRLGGTSSNEQFF
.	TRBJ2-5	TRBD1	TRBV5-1	TGCGCCAGCAGCCGATCGACAGGGGCTAGCCAAGAGACCCAGTACTTC	CASSRSTGASQETQYF
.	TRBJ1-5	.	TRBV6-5	TGTGCCAGCAGTTCCTCGAATAGCAATCAGCCCCAGCATTTT	CASSSSNSNQPQHF
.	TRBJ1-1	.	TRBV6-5	TGTGCCAGCACCCCCAACCTGAACACTGAAGCTTTCTTT	CASTPNLNTEAFF
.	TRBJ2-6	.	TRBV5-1	TGCGCCAGCAGGGATCCGAAGACAGGTCCGACTTCCCTACCCCAGTCTGGGGCCAACGTCCTGACTTTC	CASRDPKTGPTSLPQSGANVLTF